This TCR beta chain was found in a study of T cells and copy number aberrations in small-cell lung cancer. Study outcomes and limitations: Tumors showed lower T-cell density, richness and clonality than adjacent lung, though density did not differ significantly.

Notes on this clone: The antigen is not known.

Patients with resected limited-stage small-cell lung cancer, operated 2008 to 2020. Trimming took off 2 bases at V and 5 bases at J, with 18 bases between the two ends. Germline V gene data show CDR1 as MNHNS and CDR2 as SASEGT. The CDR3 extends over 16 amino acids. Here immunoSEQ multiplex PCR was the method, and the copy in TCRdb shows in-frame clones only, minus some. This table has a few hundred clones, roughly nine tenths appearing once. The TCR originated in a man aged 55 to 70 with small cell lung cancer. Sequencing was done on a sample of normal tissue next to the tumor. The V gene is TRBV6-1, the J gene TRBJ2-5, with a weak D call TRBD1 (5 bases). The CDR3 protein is CASSEPPAGLSETQYF. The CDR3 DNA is TGTGCCAGCAGTGAACCCCCAGCAGGGCTGTCGGAGACCCAGTACTTC.